This paragraph reports one TCR beta chain. Its target antigen remains unknown. Base qualities are not at hand, and no much larger clone is one base apart. The library relied on 5' RACE. The sequencer listed for this sample is Illumina HiSeq 2500. A second PCR of about 6 to 11 cycles was run with a J-beta primer mix and a sample-barcoded 5' primer. Each TCR beta cDNA molecule received a unique molecular identifier from a template-switch 5' adaptor carrying 12 random nucleotides. Each sample yielded at least 2.5 million CDR3-containing paired-end reads. The Mint cDNA synthesis kit, primed by a TRBC-specific oligonucleotide, was used to synthesize first-strand cDNA from all RNA. After uracil-DNA glycosylase treatment, a first 18-cycle PCR used universal primers M1SS and BC2_uni_R on all cDNA. The study's own analysis went as follows. For normalization, 1 million high-quality reads, each with a distinct molecular identifier, were randomly selected from each sample. Instead of being binned into consensus sequences, reads with shared molecular identifiers were discarded. CDR3 identification, clonotype clustering and error correction used MiTCR with a Q25 quality threshold and the strictest error-elimination algorithm. A nonparametric unseen species model with Euler transformation was used to estimate a lower bound on total TCR beta diversity. TCRdb cleaned the public reads at Q25 with fastp, built clones with MiXCR and kept in-frame beta chains. Rows with one shared CDR3 protein collapse into an entry with the most common genes and DNA. The V and J calls reflect TCRdb's pipeline rather than the authors' work. In this sample the table shows around 1,500,000 distinct CDR3 sequences, 28% of which occur a single time. Together, the top ten hold roughly 8% of the sample.

The data originate from a study of blood T cells in healthy people across ages (dated by TCRdb to about 2015). In the study overall: In model experiments, template switching captured about one uniquely barcoded TCR beta cDNA molecule for every two T cells. Four age groups were formed from the donors: young (average approximately 16 years), middle-aged (approximately 40), aged (over 55) and long-lived (82). The study analyzed two additional independent replicas of 1 million unique cDNA reads from the same blood draw for two donors, one aged 18 to 29 and one aged 80 or older. Age-related changes in TCR beta repertoire diversity were measured in the study by deep sequencing normalized with unique cDNA molecular identifiers. To avoid experimental bias, donors of different ages were distributed randomly across sequencing lanes.

Donors were 39 systemically healthy Caucasian individuals from Russia aged roughly 6 to 95 years. Each donor gave approximately 10 milliliters of peripheral blood, collected into EDTA-treated Vacutainer tubes. PBMCs were isolated by Ficoll-Paque density-gradient centrifugation, with at least 6.5 million obtained per sample. Trizol reagent was used to extract total RNA from PBMCs, with at least 5 micrograms per sample. The percentages of naive CD45RAhigh/CD27high T cells were determined by flow cytometry on a PBMC aliquot from every donor. Study-wide findings and limitations: Conclusive comparison of naive and antigen-experienced compartments was prevented by the profiling of bulk unsorted PBMCs. Because the CMV infection status of the donors was unknown, age-related changes in expanded clonotypes may potentially have been confounded. As age increased, observed TCR beta diversity per million T cells dropped in a roughly linear way, and a significant reduction was already evident by age 40. Compared with the aged group, more naive CD4+ T cells, fewer expanded clones and increased TCR diversity were shown by the long-lived group, suggesting age selection. Observed TCR beta diversity correlated strongly with the percentage of naive T cells measured by flow cytometry. Estimates of total diversity based on one million sequenced T cells were regarded as lower bounds and as underestimates.

The CDR3 contains 14 residues, cysteine and phenylalanine counted. Of all the DNA, just the CDR3 is kept, 42 bases in frame from base 1. After removal of 6 bases from V and 5 bases from J, the junction retains 7 bases not matched to a gene. This receptor was obtained from a woman aged 25-40 years in good health. This chain is built from TRBV12-3 or TRBV12-4 and TRBJ1-1; 9 nucleotides in the junction match TRBD1. The sequenced sample consisted of blood. The CDR3 is CASSETGGRTEAFF. The nucleotides are TGTGCCAGCAGCGAGACAGGGGGGCGAACTGAAGCTTTCTTT.